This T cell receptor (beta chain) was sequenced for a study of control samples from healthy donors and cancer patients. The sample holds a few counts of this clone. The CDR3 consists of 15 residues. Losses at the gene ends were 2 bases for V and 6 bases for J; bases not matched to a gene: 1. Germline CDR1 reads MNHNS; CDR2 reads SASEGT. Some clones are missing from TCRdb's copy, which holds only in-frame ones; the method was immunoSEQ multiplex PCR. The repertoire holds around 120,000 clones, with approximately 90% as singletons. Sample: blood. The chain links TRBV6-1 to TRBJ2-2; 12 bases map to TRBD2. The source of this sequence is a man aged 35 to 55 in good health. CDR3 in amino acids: CASSELAGGPGELFF. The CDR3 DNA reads TGTGCCAGCAGTGAACTAGCGGGGGGGCCCGGGGAGCTGTTTTTT.